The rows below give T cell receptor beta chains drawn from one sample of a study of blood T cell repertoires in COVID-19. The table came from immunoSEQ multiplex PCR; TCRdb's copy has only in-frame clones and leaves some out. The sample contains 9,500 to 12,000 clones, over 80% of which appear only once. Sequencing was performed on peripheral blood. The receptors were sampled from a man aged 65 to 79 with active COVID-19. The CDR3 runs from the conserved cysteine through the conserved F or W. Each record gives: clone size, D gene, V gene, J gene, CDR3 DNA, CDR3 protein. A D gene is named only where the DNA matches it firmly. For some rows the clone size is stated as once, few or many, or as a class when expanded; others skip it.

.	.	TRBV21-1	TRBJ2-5	TGTGCCAGCCGGGCAGGGAACATCCAAGAGACCCAGTACTTC	CASRAGNIQETQYF
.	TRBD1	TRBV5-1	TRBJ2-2	TGCGCCAGCAGACATACAAGGACAGGGGGAGAGACCGGGGAGCTGTTTTTT	CASRHTRTGGETGELFF
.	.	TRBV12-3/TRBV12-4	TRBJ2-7	TGTGCCAGCAGTTTAGGTCGCGAGCAGTACTTC	CASSLGREQYF
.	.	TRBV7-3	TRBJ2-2	TGTGCCAGCACCCCTAGTCAGTTTTCCGGGGAGCTGTTTTTT	CASTPSQFSGELFF
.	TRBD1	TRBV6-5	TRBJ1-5	TGTGCCAGCACCTACCAAACAGGGGGCAACCAGCCCCAGCATTTT	CASTYQTGGNQPQHF
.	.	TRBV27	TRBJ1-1	TGTGCCAGCAGTTTGGACGTTAGGGGGGGAACTGAAGCTTTCTTT	CASSLDVRGGTEAFF
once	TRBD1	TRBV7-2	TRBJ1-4	TGTGCCAGTACCCGGGACAGGGGCCAGGGGGGAGAAAAACTGTTTTTT	CASTRDRGQGGEKLFF
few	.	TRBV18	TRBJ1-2	TGTGCCAGCTCCTCGGACAGCTATGGCTACACCTTC	CASSSDSYGYTF
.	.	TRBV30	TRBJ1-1	TGTGCCTCGGTCGGACTAGAAGCTTTCTTT	CASVGLEAFF
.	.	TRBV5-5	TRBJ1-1	TGTGCCAGCAGCTTGGTGGGGGGGCGGAACACTGAAGCTTTCTTT	CASSLVGGRNTEAFF
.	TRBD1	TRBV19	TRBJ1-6	TGTGCCAGTCGACCACCAAACAGGGGGCCGAATTCACCCCTCCACTTT	CASRPPNRGPNSPLHF
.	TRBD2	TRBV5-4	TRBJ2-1	TGTGCCAGCAGACCGCAGACTAGCGGGACTTACAATGAGCAGTTCTTC	CASRPQTSGTYNEQFF
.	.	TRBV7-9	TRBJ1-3	TGTGCCAGCAGCTTGTCAGGGGCTGGAAACACCATATATTTT	CASSLSGAGNTIYF
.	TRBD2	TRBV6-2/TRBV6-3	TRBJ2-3	TGTGCCAGCAGTTACCCCCCGGGAGGCGGACTCACAGATACGCAGTATTTT	CASSYPPGGGLTDTQYF
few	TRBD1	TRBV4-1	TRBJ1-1	TGCGCCAGCAGCCAAGGTCTGACAGGGGCTTACACTGAAGCTTTCTTT	CASSQGLTGAYTEAFF
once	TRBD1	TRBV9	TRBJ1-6	TGTGCCAGCAGCGTTTTACAGGGGGAGAATTCACCCCTCCACTTT	CASSVLQGENSPLHF
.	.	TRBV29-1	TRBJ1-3	TGCAGCGTCATGCCCTCAGGGTCTTCTGGAAACACCATATATTTT	CSVMPSGSSGNTIYF
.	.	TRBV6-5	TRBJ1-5	TGTGCCAGCCGGGAGGGGGGAGGGCCCCAGCATTTT	CASREGGGPQHF
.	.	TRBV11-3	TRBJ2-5	TGTGCCAGCAGCTTAGGAGGGGGGGCCGCGGAGACCCAGTACTTC	CASSLGGGAAETQYF
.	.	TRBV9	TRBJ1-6	TGTGCCAGCAGTGGACACAGGATCGCGATGCATAATTCACCCCTCCACTTT	CASSGHRIAMHNSPLHF
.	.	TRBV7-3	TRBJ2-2	TGTGCCAGCAGCTCCTGGGCGGGGGCCAGGGAGCTGTTTTTT	CASSSWAGARELFF
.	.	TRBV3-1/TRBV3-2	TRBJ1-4	TGTGCCAGCAGCCAAACGGGACAAACTAATGAAAAACTGTTTTTT	CASSQTGQTNEKLFF
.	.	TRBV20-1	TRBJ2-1	TGCAGTGCCTATTCCGACAATGAGCAGTTCTTC	CSAYSDNEQFF
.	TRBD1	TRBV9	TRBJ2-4	TGTGCCAGCAGCTCCCGACAGGGGAACATTCAGTACTTC	CASSSRQGNIQYF
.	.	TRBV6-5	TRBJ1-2	TGTGCCAGCAGCACCGCCGGGAGGTCGAGTGGCTACACCTTC	CASSTAGRSSGYTF
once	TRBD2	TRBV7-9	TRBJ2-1	TGTGCCAGCAGCGCGCGCGGGGGGCCCTACAATGAGCAGTTCTTC	CASSARGGPYNEQFF
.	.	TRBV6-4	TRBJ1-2	TGTGCCAGTAAGGAGTCGGGACACCACAGCCACTACACCTTC	CASKESGHHSHYTF
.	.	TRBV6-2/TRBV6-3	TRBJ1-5	TGTGCCAGCAGTTACGCGTTCGGTCAGCCCCAGCATTTT	CASSYAFGQPQHF
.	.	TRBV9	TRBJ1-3	TGTGCCAGCAGCCCGCACACCACCTCTGGAAACACCATATATTTT	CASSPHTTSGNTIYF
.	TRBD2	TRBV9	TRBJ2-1	TGTGCCAGCAGCGTACTAGCGGGGGATAATGTCGGGGATGAGCAGTTCTTC	CASSVLAGDNVGDEQFF
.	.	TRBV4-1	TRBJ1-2	TGCGCCAGCAGCCAACAGGTGCTTCTCTATGGCTACACCTTC	CASSQQVLLYGYTF
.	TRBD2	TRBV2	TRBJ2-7	TGTGCCAGCAGCGCCGGGACTAGGGTGGGGGAGCAGTACTTC	CASSAGTRVGEQYF
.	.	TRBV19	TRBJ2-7	TGTGCCAGTAGTACCGATAGCTCCTACGAGCAGTACTTC	CASSTDSSYEQYF
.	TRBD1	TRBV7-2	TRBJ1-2	TGTGCCAGCAGCACAGGACAGGGGGCGATCTATGGCTACACCTTC	CASSTGQGAIYGYTF
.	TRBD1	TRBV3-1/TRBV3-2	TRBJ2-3	TGTGCCAGCAGCCACCCCACGGGCAGGGGGACGGCAGGAACAGATACGCAGTATTTT	CASSHPTGRGTAGTDTQYF
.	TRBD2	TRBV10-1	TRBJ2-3	TGCGCCAGCAGTGACTCTAGCGGGGTGACAGATACGCAGTATTTT	CASSDSSGVTDTQYF
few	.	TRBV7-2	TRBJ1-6	TGTGCCAGCAGCTTATTGGGAGCGAGCTCCTATAATTCACCCCTCCACTTT	CASSLLGASSYNSPLHF
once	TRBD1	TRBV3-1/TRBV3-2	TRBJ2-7	TGTGCCAGCAGCCCACCGGGACAGACCGAGCAGTACTTC	CASSPPGQTEQYF
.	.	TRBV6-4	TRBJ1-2	TGTGCCAGCAGACCGGCAGGCCGGGGTAGCTATGGCTACACCTTC	CASRPAGRGSYGYTF
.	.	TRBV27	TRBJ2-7	TGTGCCAGCAGTTCATGGGGAGGCGAGCAGTACTTC	CASSSWGGEQYF
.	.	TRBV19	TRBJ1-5	TGTGCCAGCCGGGACTCCCGGAGGGGCAATCAGCCCCAGCATTTT	CASRDSRRGNQPQHF
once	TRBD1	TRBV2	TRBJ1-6	TGTGCCAGCTCCCCCTTGGACAGGGGCTTTAATAATTCACCCCTCCACTTT	CASSPLDRGFNNSPLHF
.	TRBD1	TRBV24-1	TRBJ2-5	TGTGCCACCAGTCGGACAGGGGGCGGAGAGACCCAGTACTTC	CATSRTGGGETQYF
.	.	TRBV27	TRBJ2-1	TGTGCCAGCAGTTTATCGGGTGGCGGGGGCGGTCAGTTCTTC	CASSLSGGGGGQFF
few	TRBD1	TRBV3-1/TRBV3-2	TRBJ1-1	TGTGCCAGCAGGCCAACCGGGACAGAGAACACTGAAGCTTTCTTT	CASRPTGTENTEAFF
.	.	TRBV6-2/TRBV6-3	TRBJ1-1	TGTGCCAGCAGTTACGGCCAGGGAGGATTAAACACTGAAGCTTTCTTT	CASSYGQGGLNTEAFF
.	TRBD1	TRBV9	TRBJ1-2	TGTGCCAGCAGCGTAGGAGGGGGCGCCGTCTATGGCTACACCTTC	CASSVGGGAVYGYTF
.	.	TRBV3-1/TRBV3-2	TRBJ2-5	TGTGCCAGCAGCCACCAGGGCCCCCGACCCCAGGAGACCCAGTACTTC	CASSHQGPRPQETQYF
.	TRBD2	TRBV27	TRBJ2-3	TGTGCCAGCCTTAGACTAGCGGGGGGCGAAGATACGCAGTATTTT	CASLRLAGGEDTQYF
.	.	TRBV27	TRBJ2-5	TGTGCCAGCACTAGCCCCCCCTCCCCGGCCCAGTACTTC	CASTSPPSPAQYF
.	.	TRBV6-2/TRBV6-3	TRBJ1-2	TGTGCCAGCAGTCCCCGTGGGGGGGCGCGCAGAGGCTACACCTTC	CASSPRGGARRGYTF
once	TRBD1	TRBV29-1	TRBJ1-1	TGCAGCGTTGAGAAGGGGACAGGGTTGACTGAAGCTTTCTTT	CSVEKGTGLTEAFF